This T cell receptor beta chain originates from a study of T cells after yellow fever vaccination. The study, taken as a whole, reports: A weaker secondary response peaked on day 5, the primary on day 15. Post-booster repertoires again held most primary-vaccination clones (approximately 96% CD4, roughly 88% CD8).

UMIs and a universal primer site were added when TCR cDNA was made by 5'RACE template switching. TCRdb redid the calling of the 5' RACE reads with MiXCR, one entry per CDR3 protein. The sample has some 350,000 distinct CDR3 sequences, roughly 4% seen once; the top ten hold about 24%. The sample holds a few counts of this clonotype. Its antigen is as yet unknown. Germline V gene sequence: CDR1 SGHRS, CDR2 YFSETQ. The CDR3 is made up of 15 amino acids. V was shortened by 2 bases and J by 0 bases, with 8 bases between the two germline ends. The sequence was collected from a man aged 18 to 35 who received the YFV17D yellow fever vaccine. V is TRBV5-1 and J is TRBJ1-4, with D tentatively TRBD1 (5 bases). The sequenced sample was PBMCs, obtained 5 days after the yellow fever booster vaccination. CDR3 nucleotide sequence: TGCGCCAGCAGCTTACAGGCAACAACTAATGAAAAACTGTTTTTT. Its translation is CASSLQATTNEKLFF.